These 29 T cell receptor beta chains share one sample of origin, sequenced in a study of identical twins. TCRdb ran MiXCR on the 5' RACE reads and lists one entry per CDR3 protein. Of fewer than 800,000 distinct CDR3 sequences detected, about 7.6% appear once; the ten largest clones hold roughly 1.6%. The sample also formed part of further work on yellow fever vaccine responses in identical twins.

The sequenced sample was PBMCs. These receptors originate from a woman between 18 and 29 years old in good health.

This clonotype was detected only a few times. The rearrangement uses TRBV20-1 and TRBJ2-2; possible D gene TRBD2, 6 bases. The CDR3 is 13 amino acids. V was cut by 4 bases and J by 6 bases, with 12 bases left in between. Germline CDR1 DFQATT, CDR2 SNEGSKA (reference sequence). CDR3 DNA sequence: TGCAGTGCTACAACCGGAGGGGCCGGGGAGCTGTTTTTT. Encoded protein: CSATTGGAGELFF.

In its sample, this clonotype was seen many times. CDR3 region: CSVGGAGAKVTEAFF. In nucleotides, the CDR3 is TGCAGCGTTGGGGGTGCAGGTGCCAAGGTCACTGAAGCTTTCTTT. The chain is built from TRBV29-1 and TRBJ1-1; D gene unclear. Germline CDR1 is SQVTM and CDR2 is ANQGSEA. The CDR3 runs 15 residues. Trimming shortened V by 4 bases and J by 4 bases, and 19 bases separated the two germline ends.

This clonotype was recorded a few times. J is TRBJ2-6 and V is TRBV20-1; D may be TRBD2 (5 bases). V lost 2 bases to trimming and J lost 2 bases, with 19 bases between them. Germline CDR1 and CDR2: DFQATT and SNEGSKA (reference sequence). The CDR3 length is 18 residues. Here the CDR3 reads CSARPLLGEGAGANVLTF. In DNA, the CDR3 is TGCAGTGCTAGACCTCTTCTCGGGGAAGGTGCTGGGGCCAACGTCCTGACTTTC.

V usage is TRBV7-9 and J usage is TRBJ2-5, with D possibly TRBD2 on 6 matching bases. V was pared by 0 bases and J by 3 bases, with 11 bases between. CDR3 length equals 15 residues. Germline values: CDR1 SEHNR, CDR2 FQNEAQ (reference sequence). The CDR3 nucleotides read TGTGCCAGCAGCTTAGCTTTCGGGGGTAAAGAGACCCAGTACTTC. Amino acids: CASSLAFGGKETQYF.

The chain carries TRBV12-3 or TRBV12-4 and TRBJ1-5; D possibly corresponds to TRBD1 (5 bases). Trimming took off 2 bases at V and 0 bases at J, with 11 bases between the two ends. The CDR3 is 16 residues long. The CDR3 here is CASSLRSGNSNQPQHF. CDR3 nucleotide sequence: TGTGCCAGCAGTTTACGATCAGGGAATAGCAATCAGCCCCAGCATTTT.

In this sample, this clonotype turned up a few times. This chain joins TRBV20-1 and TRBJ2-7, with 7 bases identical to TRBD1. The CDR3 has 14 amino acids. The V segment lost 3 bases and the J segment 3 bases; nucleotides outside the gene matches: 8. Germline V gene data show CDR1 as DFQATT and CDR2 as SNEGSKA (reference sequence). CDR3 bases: TGCAGTGCTAGTAATCCAGGGGGAAACTACGAGCAGTACTTC. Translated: CSASNPGGNYEQYF.

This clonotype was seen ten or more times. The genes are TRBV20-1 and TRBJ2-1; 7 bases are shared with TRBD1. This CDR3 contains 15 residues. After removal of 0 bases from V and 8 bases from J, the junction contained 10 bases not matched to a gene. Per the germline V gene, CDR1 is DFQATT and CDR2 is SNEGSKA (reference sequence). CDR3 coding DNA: TGCAGTGCTAGAGATGGGACAGTAGGAAGTGATGAGCAGTTCTTC. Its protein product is CSARDGTVGSDEQFF.

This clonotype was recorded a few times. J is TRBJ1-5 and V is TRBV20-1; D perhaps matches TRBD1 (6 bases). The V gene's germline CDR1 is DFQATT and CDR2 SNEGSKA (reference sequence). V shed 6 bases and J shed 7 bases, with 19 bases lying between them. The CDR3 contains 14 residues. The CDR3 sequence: CSAPETGTGQPQHF. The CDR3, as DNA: TGCAGTGCCCCAGAAACAGGGACGGGCCAGCCCCAGCATTTT.

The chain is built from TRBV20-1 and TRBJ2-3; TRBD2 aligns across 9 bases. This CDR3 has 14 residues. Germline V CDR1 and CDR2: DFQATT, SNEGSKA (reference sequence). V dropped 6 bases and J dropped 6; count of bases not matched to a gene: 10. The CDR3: CSAPIAGVPDTQYF. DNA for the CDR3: TGCAGTGCACCCATAGCGGGGGTTCCGGATACGCAGTATTTT.

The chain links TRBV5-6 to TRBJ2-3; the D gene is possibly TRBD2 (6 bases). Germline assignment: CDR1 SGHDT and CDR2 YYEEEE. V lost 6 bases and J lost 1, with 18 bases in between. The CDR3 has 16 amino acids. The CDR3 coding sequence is TGTGCCAGCACACGGGGGAGCGAGGGTCGCACAGATACGCAGTATTTT. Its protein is CASTRGSEGRTDTQYF.

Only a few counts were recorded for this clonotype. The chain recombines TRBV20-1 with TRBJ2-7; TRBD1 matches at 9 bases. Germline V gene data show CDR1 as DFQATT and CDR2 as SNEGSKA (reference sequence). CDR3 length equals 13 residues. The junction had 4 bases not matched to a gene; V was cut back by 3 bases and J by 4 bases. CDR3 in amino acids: CSASSDRGYEQYV. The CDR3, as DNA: TGCAGTGCTAGTTCTGACAGGGGGTACGAGCAGTACGTC.

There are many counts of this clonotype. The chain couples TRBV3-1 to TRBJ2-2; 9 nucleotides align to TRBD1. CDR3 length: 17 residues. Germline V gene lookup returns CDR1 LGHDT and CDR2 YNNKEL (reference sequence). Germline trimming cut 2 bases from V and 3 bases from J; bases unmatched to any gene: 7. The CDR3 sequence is CASSQRGTGRYTGELFF. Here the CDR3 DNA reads TGTGCCAGCAGCCAACGAGGGACAGGGAGGTACACCGGGGAGCTGTTTTTT.

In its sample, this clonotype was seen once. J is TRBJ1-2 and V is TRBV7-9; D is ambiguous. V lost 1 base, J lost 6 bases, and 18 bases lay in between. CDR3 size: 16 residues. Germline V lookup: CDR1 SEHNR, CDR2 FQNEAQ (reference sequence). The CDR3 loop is CASSLVGYGELDGYTF. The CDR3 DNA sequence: TGTGCCAGCAGCTTAGTCGGTTACGGGGAATTGGATGGCTACACCTTC.

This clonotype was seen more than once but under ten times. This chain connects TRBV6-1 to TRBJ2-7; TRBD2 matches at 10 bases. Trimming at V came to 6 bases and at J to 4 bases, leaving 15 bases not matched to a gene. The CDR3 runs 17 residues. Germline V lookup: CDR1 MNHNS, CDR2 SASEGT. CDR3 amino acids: CASSPLGERGGGYEQYV. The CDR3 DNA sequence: TGTGCCAGCAGCCCCCTCGGCGAGCGGGGGGGCGGGTACGAGCAGTACGTC.

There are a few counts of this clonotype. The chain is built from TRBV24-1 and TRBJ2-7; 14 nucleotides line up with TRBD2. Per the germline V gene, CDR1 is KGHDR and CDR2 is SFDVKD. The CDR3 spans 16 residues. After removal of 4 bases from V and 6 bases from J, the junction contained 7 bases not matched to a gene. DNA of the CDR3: TGTGCCACCAGTGACGGGACTAGCGGGAGCGGAGCCGAGCAGTACTTC. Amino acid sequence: CATSDGTSGSGAEQYF.

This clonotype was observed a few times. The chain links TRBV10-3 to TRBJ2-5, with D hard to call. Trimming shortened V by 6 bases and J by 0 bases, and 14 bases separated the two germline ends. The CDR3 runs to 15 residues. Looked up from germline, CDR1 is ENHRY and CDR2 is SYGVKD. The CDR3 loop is CAISTAKADQETQYF. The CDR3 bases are TGTGCCATCAGCACAGCCAAGGCGGACCAAGAGACCCAGTACTTC.

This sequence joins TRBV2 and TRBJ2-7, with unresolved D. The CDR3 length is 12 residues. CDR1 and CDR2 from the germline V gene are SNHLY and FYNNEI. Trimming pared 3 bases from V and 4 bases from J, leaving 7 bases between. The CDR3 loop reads CASSDRLYEQYF. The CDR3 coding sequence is TGTGCCAGCAGTGACAGGTTGTACGAGCAGTACTTC.

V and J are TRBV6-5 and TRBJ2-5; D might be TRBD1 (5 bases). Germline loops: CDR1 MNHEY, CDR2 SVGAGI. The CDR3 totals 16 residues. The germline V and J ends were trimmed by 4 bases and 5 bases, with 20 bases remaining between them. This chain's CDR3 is CASSSVGPGLAETQYF. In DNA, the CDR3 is TGTGCCAGCAGTTCGGTCGGCCCAGGGCTTGCGGAGACCCAGTACTTC.

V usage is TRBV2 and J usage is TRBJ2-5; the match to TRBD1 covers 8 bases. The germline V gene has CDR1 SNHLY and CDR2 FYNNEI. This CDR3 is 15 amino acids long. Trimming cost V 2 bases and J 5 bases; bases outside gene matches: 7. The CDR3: CASSEQGAWEETQYF. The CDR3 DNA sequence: TGTGCCAGCAGTGAACAGGGGGCTTGGGAGGAGACCCAGTACTTC.

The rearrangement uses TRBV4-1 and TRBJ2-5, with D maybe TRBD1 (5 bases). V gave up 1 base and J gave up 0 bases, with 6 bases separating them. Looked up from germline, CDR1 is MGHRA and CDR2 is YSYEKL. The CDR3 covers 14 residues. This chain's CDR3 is CASSQVRDQETQYF. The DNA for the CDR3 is TGCGCCAGCAGCCAAGTCAGGGACCAAGAGACCCAGTACTTC.

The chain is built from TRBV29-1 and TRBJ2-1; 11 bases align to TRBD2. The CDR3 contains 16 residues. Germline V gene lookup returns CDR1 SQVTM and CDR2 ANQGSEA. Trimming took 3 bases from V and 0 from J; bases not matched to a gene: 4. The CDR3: CSVEGLAESSYNEQFF. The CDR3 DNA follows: TGCAGCGTTGAGGGACTAGCGGAAAGCTCCTACAATGAGCAGTTCTTC.

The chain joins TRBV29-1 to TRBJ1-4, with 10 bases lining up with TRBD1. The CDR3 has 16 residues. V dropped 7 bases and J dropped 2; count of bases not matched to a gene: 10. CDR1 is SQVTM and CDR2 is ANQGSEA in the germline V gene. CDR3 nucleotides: TGCAGCGCCTCCCCCGGGACAGGGGTGACTAATGAAAAACTGTTTTTT. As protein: CSASPGTGVTNEKLFF.

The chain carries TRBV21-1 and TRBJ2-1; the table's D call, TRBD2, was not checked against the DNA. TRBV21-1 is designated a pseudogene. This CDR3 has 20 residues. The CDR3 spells CASSAPGRLAESFWGDEQFF. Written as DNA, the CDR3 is TGTGCCAGCAGCGCCCCTGGGAGGCTAGCGGAGAGCTTTTGGGGGGATGAGCAGTTCTTC.

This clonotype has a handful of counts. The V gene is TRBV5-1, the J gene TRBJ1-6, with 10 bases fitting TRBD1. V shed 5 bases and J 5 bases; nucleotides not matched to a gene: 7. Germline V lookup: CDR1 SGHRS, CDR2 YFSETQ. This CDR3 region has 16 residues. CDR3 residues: CASRETGGVNNSPLHF. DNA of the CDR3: TGCGCCAGCAGGGAGACAGGGGGCGTCAATAATTCACCCCTCCACTTT. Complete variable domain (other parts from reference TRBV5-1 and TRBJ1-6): KAGVTQTPRYLIKTRGQQVTLSCSPISGHRSVSWYQQTPGQGLQFLFEYFSETQRNKGNFPGRFSGRQFSNSRSEMNVSTLELGDSALYLCASRETGGVNNSPLHFGNGTRLTVT.

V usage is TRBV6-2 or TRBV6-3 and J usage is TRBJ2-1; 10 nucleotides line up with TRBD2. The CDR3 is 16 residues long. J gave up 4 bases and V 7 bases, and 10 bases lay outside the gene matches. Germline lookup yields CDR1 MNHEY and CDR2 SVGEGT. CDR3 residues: CASNRASGGLYNEQFF. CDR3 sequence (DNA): TGTGCCAGCAATAGGGCTAGCGGGGGCCTATACAATGAGCAGTTCTTC.

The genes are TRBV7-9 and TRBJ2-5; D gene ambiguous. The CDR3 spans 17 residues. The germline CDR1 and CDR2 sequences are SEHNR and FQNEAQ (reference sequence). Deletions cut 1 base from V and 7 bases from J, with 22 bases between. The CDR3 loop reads CASSLVDPGPLLRTQYF. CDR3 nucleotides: TGTGCCAGCAGCTTAGTGGACCCCGGACCACTCTTACGGACCCAGTACTTC.

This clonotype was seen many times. CDR3 sequence (DNA): TGTGCCAGCAGTGAAGTAGGGTTGGCGCGGGAGGGGGCCACCGGGGAGCTGTTTTTT. The encoded protein is CASSEVGLAREGATGELFF. The rearrangement joins TRBV6-1 to TRBJ2-2, with 9 positions matching TRBD2. Germline CDR1 is MNHNS and CDR2 is SASEGT. CDR3 length: 19 amino acids. The V segment lost 1 base and the J segment 4 bases; nucleotides outside the gene matches: 13.

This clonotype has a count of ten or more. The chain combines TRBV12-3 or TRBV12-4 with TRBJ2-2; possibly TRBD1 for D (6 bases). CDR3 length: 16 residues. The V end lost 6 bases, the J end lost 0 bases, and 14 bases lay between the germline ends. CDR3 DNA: TGTGCCAGCAGCTCAACGGGGACACCGAACACCGGGGAGCTGTTTTTT. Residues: CASSSTGTPNTGELFF.

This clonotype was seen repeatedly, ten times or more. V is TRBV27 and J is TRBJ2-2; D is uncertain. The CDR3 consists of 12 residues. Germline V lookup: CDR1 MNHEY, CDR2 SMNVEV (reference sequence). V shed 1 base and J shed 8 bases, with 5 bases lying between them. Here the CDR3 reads CASSLFGGELFF. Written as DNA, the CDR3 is TGTGCCAGCAGTTTATTCGGGGGGGAGCTGTTTTTT.